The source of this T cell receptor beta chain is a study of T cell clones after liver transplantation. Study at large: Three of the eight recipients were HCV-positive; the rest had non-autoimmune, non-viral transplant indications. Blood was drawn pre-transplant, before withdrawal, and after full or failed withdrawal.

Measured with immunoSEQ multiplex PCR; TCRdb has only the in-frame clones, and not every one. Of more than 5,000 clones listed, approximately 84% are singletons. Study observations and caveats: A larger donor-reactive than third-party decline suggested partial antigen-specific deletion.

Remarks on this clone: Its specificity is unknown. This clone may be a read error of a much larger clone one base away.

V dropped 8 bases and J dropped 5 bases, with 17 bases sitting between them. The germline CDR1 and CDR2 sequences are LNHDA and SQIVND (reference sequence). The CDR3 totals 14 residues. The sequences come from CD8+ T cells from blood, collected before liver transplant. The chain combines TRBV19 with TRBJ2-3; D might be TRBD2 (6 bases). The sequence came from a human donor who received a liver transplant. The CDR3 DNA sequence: TGTGCCAGTGCGGCCACTAGCAGGATAGATACGCAGTATTTT. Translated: CASAATSRIDTQYF. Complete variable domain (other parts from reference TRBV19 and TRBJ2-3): DGGITQSPKYLFRKEGQNVTLSCEQNLNHDAMYWYRQDPGQGLRLIYYSQIVNDFQKGDIAEGYSVSREKKESFPLTVTSAQKNPTAFYLCASAATSRIDTQYFGPGTRLTVL.